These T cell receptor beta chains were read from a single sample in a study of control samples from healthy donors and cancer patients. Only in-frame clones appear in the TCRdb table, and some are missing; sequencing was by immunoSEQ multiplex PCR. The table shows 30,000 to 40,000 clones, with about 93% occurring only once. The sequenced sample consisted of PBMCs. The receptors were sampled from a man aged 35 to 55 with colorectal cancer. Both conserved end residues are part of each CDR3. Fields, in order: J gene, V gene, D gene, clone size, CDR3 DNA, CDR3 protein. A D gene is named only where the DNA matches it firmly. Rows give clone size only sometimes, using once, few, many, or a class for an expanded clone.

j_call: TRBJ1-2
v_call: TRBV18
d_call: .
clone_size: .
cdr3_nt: TGTGCCAGCTCACCGCGGGATTATAACTATGGCTACACCTTC
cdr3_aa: CASSPRDYNYGYTF

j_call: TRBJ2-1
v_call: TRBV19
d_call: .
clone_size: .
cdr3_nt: TGTGCCAGTAGTACACAGGCTCCCTCCTACAATGAGCAGTTCTTC
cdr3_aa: CASSTQAPSYNEQFF

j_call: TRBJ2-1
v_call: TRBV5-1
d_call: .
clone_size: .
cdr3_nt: TGCGCCAGCAGCTCGGGGGACCAATCCCCCTACAATGAGCAGTTCTTC
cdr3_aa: CASSSGDQSPYNEQFF

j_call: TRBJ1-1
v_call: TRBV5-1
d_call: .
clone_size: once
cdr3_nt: TGCGCCAGCTCCCTTACTCCCGGGATGTTGAACACTGAAGCTTTCTTT
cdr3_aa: CASSLTPGMLNTEAFF

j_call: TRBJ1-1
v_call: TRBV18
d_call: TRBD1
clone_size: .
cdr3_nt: TGTGCCAGCTCACCCGACAGGGGGACTGAAGCTTTCTTT
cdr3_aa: CASSPDRGTEAFF

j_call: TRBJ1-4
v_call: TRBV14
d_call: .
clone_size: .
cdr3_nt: TGTGCCAGCAGCCAACTACCCCAGGGGTCGGCTAATGAAAAACTGTTTTTT
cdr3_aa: CASSQLPQGSANEKLFF

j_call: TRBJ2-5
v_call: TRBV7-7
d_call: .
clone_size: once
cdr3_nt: TGTGCCAGCAGCTTAGCGCCGGGGGAACGAGAGACCCAGTACTTC
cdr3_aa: CASSLAPGERETQYF

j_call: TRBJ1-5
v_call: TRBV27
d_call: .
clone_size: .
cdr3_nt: TGTGCCAGCAGCCGGCGTTTCGGCGGAGATAGCAATCAGCCCCAGCATTTT
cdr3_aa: CASSRRFGGDSNQPQHF

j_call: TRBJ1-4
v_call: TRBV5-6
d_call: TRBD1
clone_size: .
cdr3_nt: TGTGCCAGCAGCTTGGGGGACAGGGATGAAAAACTGTTTTTT
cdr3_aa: CASSLGDRDEKLFF

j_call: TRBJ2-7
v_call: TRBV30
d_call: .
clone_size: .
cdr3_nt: TGTGCCTGGAGCACCCCCAATGACTACCCCTACGAGCAGTACTTC
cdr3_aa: CAWSTPNDYPYEQYF

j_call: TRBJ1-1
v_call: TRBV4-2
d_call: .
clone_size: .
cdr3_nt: TGTGCCAGCAGCCAAGAGGGACTCCTTCACGAAGCTTTCTTT
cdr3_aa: CASSQEGLLHEAFF

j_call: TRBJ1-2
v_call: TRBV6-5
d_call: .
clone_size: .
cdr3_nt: TGTGCCAGCAGTTACTCTCAACGGGGCGCCGGCTACACCTTC
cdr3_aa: CASSYSQRGAGYTF

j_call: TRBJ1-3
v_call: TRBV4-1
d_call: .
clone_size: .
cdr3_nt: TGCGCCAGTTCCCCTGGGGTAACTGGAAACACCATATATTTT
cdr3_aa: CASSPGVTGNTIYF

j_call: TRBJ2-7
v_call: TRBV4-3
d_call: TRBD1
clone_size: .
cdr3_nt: TGCGCCAGCAGCCAACATTCTTCCGGGACAGGTGTGGACGAGCAGTACTTC
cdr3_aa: CASSQHSSGTGVDEQYF

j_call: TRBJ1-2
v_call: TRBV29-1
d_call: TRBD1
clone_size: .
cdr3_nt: TGCAGCGTCGGGTCGACAGGGGGCACAGCTAACTATGGCTACACCTTC
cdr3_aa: CSVGSTGGTANYGYTF

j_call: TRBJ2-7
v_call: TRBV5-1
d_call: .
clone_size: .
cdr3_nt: TGCGCCAGCAGCTCTTCGACAAATACCTACGAGCAGTACTTC
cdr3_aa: CASSSSTNTYEQYF